Each of the 15 T cell receptor beta chains below was sequenced from the same sample in a study of human T cells and chemical hapten exposure. Time point defined: patch test 1, 2 weeks after DPC sensitization. Treatment described: therapeutic diphenylcyclopropenone sensitization with weekly scalp DPC. MiXCR, applied by TCRdb to the RACE reads, yields one record per CDR3 protein. This sample has some 380,000 distinct CDR3 sequences, with more than 4.5% found just once. The material sequenced was whole blood, taken in connection with sensitization to the hapten diphenylcyclopropenone (DPC). These receptors were taken from a woman between 50 and 59 years old with alopecia areata. Some clones in this sample may be carry-over from other donors' samples.

The sample holds a few counts of this clonotype. The V gene is TRBV24-1, the J gene TRBJ2-3; TRBD2 is a possible D gene (6 bases). The germline gives CDR1 KGHDR, CDR2 SFDVKD. V lost 4 bases and J lost 5, with 18 bases in between. The CDR3 contains 16 residues. The DNA of the CDR3 is TGTGCCACCAGTGACCCCACGGGAGAATCTGGAGATACGCAGTATTTT. This codes for CATSDPTGESGDTQYF.

In its sample, this clonotype was seen many times. The CDR3 region has the DNA TGCGCCAGCAGCCCTGGTGGGGGTTTCGAGCAGTACTTC. Translated: CASSPGGGFEQYF. The chain employs TRBV5-1 and TRBJ2-7, with D perhaps given as TRBD1 or TRBD2 (5 bases each). The germline V gene has CDR1 SGHRS and CDR2 YFSETQ. This CDR3 has 13 residues. The V and J ends lost 4 bases and 6 bases respectively, with 14 bases between them. The whole variable domain, filled in from reference TRBV5-1 and TRBJ2-7, reads KAGVTQTPRYLIKTRGQQVTLSCSPISGHRSVSWYQQTPGQGLQFLFEYFSETQRNKGNFPGRFSGRQFSNSRSEMNVSTLELGDSALYLCASSPGGGFEQYFGPGTRLTVT.

This clonotype was seen at least ten times. The V gene is TRBV3-1, the J gene TRBJ1-6, with D possibly matching TRBD1 (5 bases). Germline-derived CDR1 and CDR2 are LGHDT and YNNKEL (reference sequence). This CDR3 is 14 amino acids long. V gave up 3 bases and J gave up 7 bases, with 10 bases separating them. The CDR3, as DNA: TGTGCCAGCAGCCATCAGGGCCGGAATTCACCCCTCCACTTT. Translated: CASSHQGRNSPLHF.

The sample holds many counts of this clonotype. V and J are TRBV27 and TRBJ1-5; D gene ambiguous. This CDR3 region has 15 residues. Germline loops: CDR1 MNHEY, CDR2 SMNVEV (reference sequence). The V gene lost 6 bases and the J gene lost 0 bases, with 12 bases spanning the gap. CDR3 region: CASSPRPYSNQPQHF. The CDR3 region has the DNA TGTGCCAGCAGCCCGAGACCCTATAGCAATCAGCCCCAGCATTTT.

This clonotype was counted between two and nine times. The gene calls are TRBV6-1 and TRBJ2-3; D gene uncertain. There are 14 residues in the CDR3. Trimming took off 3 bases at V and 2 bases at J, with 9 bases between the two ends. Germline assignment: CDR1 MNHNS and CDR2 SASEGT. The CDR3 region has the DNA TGTGCCAGCAGTGAGTGGGGTGACACAGATACGCAGTATTTT. It codes for CASSEWGDTDTQYF.

The CDR3 region has the DNA TGTGCCAGCAGCTCCGGACTGGGAGAGACCCAGTACTTC. Translating it yields CASSSGLGETQYF. The chain employs TRBV7-6 and TRBJ2-5, with D possibly TRBD2 on 5 matching bases. The ends were cut back, 4 bases at V and 4 bases at J, with 10 bases in the middle. The CDR3 has 13 amino acids. Germline V gene sequence: CDR1 SGHVS, CDR2 FNYEAQ.

This clonotype was seen only a few times. This chain links TRBV27 with TRBJ1-4; D unresolved. V lost 3 bases, J lost 8 bases, and 4 bases lay in between. The CDR3 length is 11 residues. CDR1 and CDR2 (germline): MNHEY, SMNVEV (reference sequence). The CDR3 DNA reads as TGTGCCAGCAGTTTCAGGGAAAAACTGTTTTTT. It encodes CASSFREKLFF.

This clonotype was counted at least ten times. The J gene is TRBJ1-5, the V gene TRBV7-2; no clear D. Germline loops: CDR1 SGHTA, CDR2 FQGNSA. V lost 2 bases and J 0 bases, leaving 8 bases between the germline ends. CDR3 length: 15 residues. Here the CDR3 reads CASSLTRSSNQPQHF. The CDR3 DNA sequence: TGTGCCAGCAGCTTAACCCGATCTAGCAATCAGCCCCAGCATTTT.

The J gene is TRBJ1-1, the V gene TRBV7-2; 7 positions agree with TRBD1. From germline, CDR1 is SGHTA and CDR2 FQGNSA. J lost 7 bases, V lost 5 bases, and 13 bases had no gene match. CDR3 size: 15 residues. CDR3 residues: CASSDYGQAYNEAFF. In DNA form, the CDR3 reads TGTGCCAGCAGCGATTATGGACAGGCCTACAATGAAGCTTTCTTT.

This clonotype occurred many times. The rearrangement joins TRBV4-1 to TRBJ2-1; 8 bases are shared with TRBD1. Germline V gene sequence: CDR1 MGHRA, CDR2 YSYEKL. The ends lost 6 bases at V and 4 bases at J; junction bases unmatched: 11. The length of the CDR3 is 16 residues. This CDR3 reads CASRLSQGAGYNEQFF. As DNA, the CDR3 is TGCGCCAGCAGACTTTCTCAGGGGGCGGGGTACAATGAGCAGTTCTTC.

This clonotype came up many times. The chain has TRBV4-1 and TRBJ2-7; TRBD2 matches at 9 bases. The CDR3 contains 15 residues. Germline CDR1 is MGHRA and CDR2 is YSYEKL. The J segment lost 2 bases and the V segment lost 2 bases, leaving 4 bases of the junction unmatched. The CDR3 loop is CASSQLPSGAYEQYF. Written as DNA, the CDR3 is TGCGCCAGCAGCCAATTGCCTAGCGGGGCCTACGAGCAGTACTTC.

The chain couples TRBV7-2 to TRBJ2-5; 7 bases line up with TRBD1. The CDR3 spans 12 residues. The ends lost 8 bases at V and 6 bases at J; junction bases unmatched: 6. Germline values: CDR1 SGHTA, CDR2 FQGNSA. For the CDR3, the DNA is TGTGCCAGCGCCAACAGGGGACAGACCCAGTACTTC. Its protein product is CASANRGQTQYF.

This clonotype appeared many times. The chain carries TRBV29-1 and TRBJ2-1; D remains unclear. Germline CDR1 is SQVTM and CDR2 is ANQGSEA. V shed 6 bases and J shed 5 bases, with 11 bases lying between them. The CDR3 runs 12 residues. CDR3 in amino acids: CSVWTVNNEQFF. CDR3 nucleotides: TGCAGCGTGTGGACGGTTAACAATGAGCAGTTCTTC.

This chain connects TRBV4-3 to TRBJ1-1; D is possibly TRBD1 (5 bases). Germline loops: CDR1 LGHNA, CDR2 YSLEER. The CDR3 length is 16 residues. The V end was cut by 0 bases, the J end by 5 bases, with 16 bases between. The CDR3 loop is CASSQDEQVTRTEAFF. DNA of the CDR3: TGCGCCAGCAGCCAAGATGAACAGGTGACGAGGACTGAAGCTTTCTTT.

This clonotype was counted at least ten times. The rearrangement links TRBV7-9 to TRBJ2-7; TRBD1 aligns across 8 bases. The CDR3 totals 12 residues. Germline values: CDR1 SEHNR, CDR2 FQNEAQ (reference sequence). The ends lost 5 bases at V and 9 bases at J; junction bases unmatched: 6. DNA of the CDR3: TGTGCCAGCAGCGAAGGACAGGGCGGGCAGTACTTC. Translation: CASSEGQGGQYF.